This section outlines one T cell receptor (beta chain) sequence together with its context. The sample is drawn from a study of blood T cell repertoires in COVID-19. In the authors' workflow: Reference gene primer amplification gave nucleated cell count estimates. Sequenced by immunoSEQ multiplex PCR; TCRdb stores in-frame clones only, minus some. The V and J calls and clone size are taken from that table; D and trimming were inferred from the DNA. The table includes approximately 70,000 clones, about 73% detected once. CDR1 and CDR2 (germline): SQVTM, ANQGSEA. Germline trimming cut 8 bases from V and 5 bases from J; bases unmatched to any gene: 10. The CDR3 runs 14 residues.

This TCR came from a woman aged 70-85 years with acute or convalescent COVID-19. The V call is TRBV29-1, the J call TRBJ2-1; 9 nucleotides align to TRBD2. Sequenced material: peripheral blood. This CDR3 reads CSFFDAGGNNEQFF. CDR3 DNA: TGCAGCTTCTTCGATGCGGGAGGGAACAATGAGCAGTTCTTC.